These 26 T cell receptor beta chains came from one sample sequenced in a study of CXCR3-negative and CXCR3-positive naive CD8 T cells. UMI-tagged TRB cDNA libraries were built via 5' RACE. Using the 5' RACE reads, TCRdb records one entry per CDR3 protein without DNA. The sample includes approximately 74,000 distinct CDR3 sequences. The sequenced material came from naive CXCR3- CD8+ T cells from blood. Indicated subset: CD45RO-CCR7+CD27+CD95- naive CD8+ T cells lacking CXCR3 (TNR3-). These receptors all stem from a human donor in good health. Some clones in this sample may be carry-over from other donors' samples.

V is TRBV7-2 and J is TRBJ1-2; the TRBD1 assignment by TCRdb is unverifiable without DNA. This CDR3 has 14 amino acids. Per the germline V gene, CDR1 is SGHTA and CDR2 is FQGNSA. The CDR3 protein is CASSLEVGVYGYTF.

The V call is TRBV6-5, the J call TRBJ2-3; TCRdb picks TRBD2, but there is no DNA to check that call. This CDR3 comprises 13 residues. Germline CDR1 is MNHEY and CDR2 is SVGAGI. CDR3 in amino acids: CASSLGATDTQYF.

This sequence joins TRBV5-1 and TRBJ1-2. This CDR3 region has 14 residues. The V gene's germline CDR1 is SGHRS and CDR2 YFSETQ. CDR3 region: CASSLVGGKDGYTF.

V gene TRBV7-9 combines with J gene TRBJ2-3; TCRdb outputs TRBD1, but without DNA this stays unchecked. CDR3 size: 12 residues. Germline V gene data show CDR1 as SEHNR and CDR2 as FQNEAQ (reference sequence). This CDR3 reads CASSLAGTGSDF.

The V gene is TRBV3-1, the J gene TRBJ2-6. This CDR3 has 16 amino acids. Germline loops: CDR1 LGHDT, CDR2 YNNKEL (reference sequence). This CDR3 is CASKSSTYDDANVLTF. The whole variable domain, filled in from reference TRBV3-1 and TRBJ2-6, reads DTAVSQTPKYLVTQMGNDKSIKCEQNLGHDTMYWYKQDSKKFLKIMFSYNNKELIINETVPNRFSPKSPDKAHLNLHINSLELGDSAVYFCASKSSTYDDANVLTFGAGSRLTVL.

The rearrangement uses TRBV20-1 and TRBJ2-3; the D gene TCRdb calls, TRBD2, cannot be checked with no DNA. This CDR3 comprises 14 residues. CDR1 is DFQATT and CDR2 is SNEGSKA in the germline V gene (reference sequence). CDR3: CSAREWTSGDTQYF.

The chain combines TRBV28 with TRBJ2-3. The CDR3 length is 15 residues. Germline CDR1 is MDHEN and CDR2 is SYDVKM. The chain's CDR3 is CASSLWGSSTDTQYF. Looking up the rest from reference TRBV28 and TRBJ2-3 gives the full variable domain: DVKVTQSSRYLVKRTGEKVFLECVQDMDHENMFWYRQDPGLGLRLIYFSYDVKMKEKGDIPEGYSVSREKKERFSLILESASTNQTSMYLCASSLWGSSTDTQYFGPGTRLTVL.

The genes are TRBV3-1 and TRBJ2-7. The CDR3 is 14 residues long. Germline V gene data show CDR1 as LGHDT and CDR2 as YNNKEL (reference sequence). The CDR3: CASSQDRKGYEQYF.

The rearrangement links TRBV24-1 to TRBJ2-7; TCRdb reports TRBD1, a call that lacks DNA to check it against. CDR1 is KGHDR, CDR2 SFDVKD, per germline. The CDR3 has 14 residues. The CDR3 spells CATSDSRGGDEQYF.

J is TRBJ2-1 and V is TRBV7-6; TCRdb returns TRBD2, unconfirmable since there is no DNA. The CDR3 loop spans 14 amino acids. Germline CDR1 is SGHVS and CDR2 is FNYEAQ. CDR3 sequence: CASQVSGGEDEQFF. The full variable domain, with the rest looked up from reference TRBV7-6 and TRBJ2-1, is GAGVSQSPRYKVTKRGQDVALRCDPISGHVSLYWYRQALGQGPEFLTYFNYEAQQDKSGLPNDRFSAERPEGSISTLTIQRTEQRDSAMYRCASQVSGGEDEQFFGPGTRLTVL.

The rearrangement uses TRBV29-1 and TRBJ2-5. CDR1 and CDR2 (germline): SQVTM, ANQGSEA. The CDR3 sequence is 13 residues long. The CDR3 sequence is CSVIFSVQETQYF.

The chain links TRBV20-1 to TRBJ2-1. The CDR3 runs to 15 residues. From germline, CDR1 is DFQATT and CDR2 SNEGSKA (reference sequence). CDR3 loop: CSARPYRSGNNEQFF.

This chain uses TRBV7-9 with TRBJ2-3; TCRdb picks TRBD2, but there is no DNA to check that call. The germline gives CDR1 SEHNR, CDR2 FQNEAQ (reference sequence). The CDR3 runs to 15 residues. CDR3 protein: CASAGTSGTADTQYF.

The V and J genes are TRBV27 and TRBJ2-7; there is no DNA to check the TCRdb D call of TRBD1. Germline CDR1 and CDR2: MNHEY and SMNVEV (reference sequence). The CDR3 is made up of 19 amino acids. CDR3 in amino acids: CASSLTIPDRQGPPYEQYF.

The chain uses TRBV29-1 and TRBJ2-3; TCRdb returns TRBD1, unconfirmable since there is no DNA. The CDR3 spans 15 residues. The germline gives CDR1 SQVTM, CDR2 ANQGSEA. This CDR3 is CSVFTGQVSTDTQYF.

V and J are TRBV29-1 and TRBJ1-1. This CDR3 is 13 amino acids long. Germline assignment: CDR1 SQVTM and CDR2 ANQGSEA. The CDR3 protein is CSVEDLTTQEAFF.

The chain links TRBV28 to TRBJ1-5. The V gene's germline CDR1 is MDHEN and CDR2 SYDVKM. The CDR3 is 12 amino acids. The CDR3 region is CASFTADQPQHF.

The chain combines TRBV4-1 with TRBJ2-7. There are 15 residues in the CDR3. CDR1 and CDR2 (germline): MGHRA, YSYEKL. CDR3: CASSQDRVLSYEQYF.

This sequence joins TRBV7-2 and TRBJ2-1; the TCRdb call, TRBD1, lacks DNA for checking. The CDR3 loop spans 15 amino acids. CDR1 is SGHTA, CDR2 FQGNSA, per germline. The CDR3 region is CASSPQAGVDNEQFF.

The chain links TRBV15 to TRBJ2-1; TCRdb gives TRBD1 as the D gene, but with no DNA this cannot be confirmed. Germline V gives CDR1 LNHNV, CDR2 YYDKDF (reference sequence). There are 15 residues in the CDR3. This CDR3 reads CATSRARGGYNEQFF. The complete variable domain, with remaining parts taken from reference TRBV15 and TRBJ2-1, reads DAMVIQNPRYQVTQFGKPVTLSCSQTLNHNVMYWYQQKSSQAPKLLFHYYDKDFNNEADTPDNFQSRRPNTSFCFLDIRSPGLGDTAMYLCATSRARGGYNEQFFGPGTRLTVL.

This chain uses TRBV20-1 with TRBJ2-7. The CDR3 extends over 13 amino acids. Germline V gene sequence: CDR1 DFQATT, CDR2 SNEGSKA (reference sequence). The CDR3 region is CSARPIPSYEQYF.

This rearrangement joins TRBV12-3 or TRBV12-4 to TRBJ2-1; there is no DNA to check the TCRdb D call of TRBD2. The length of the CDR3 is 17 residues. The CDR3 protein is CASSARTSGGANNEQFF.

The chain couples TRBV20-1 to TRBJ1-5; TCRdb outputs TRBD1, but without DNA this stays unchecked. Germline V lookup: CDR1 DFQATT, CDR2 SNEGSKA (reference sequence). The CDR3 has 19 residues. CDR3 in amino acids: CSARARPGQGHYSNQPQHF.

The chain carries TRBV4-1 and TRBJ1-3; TCRdb indicates TRBD1, and absent DNA this call remains unverified. The CDR3 has 16 amino acids. The germline CDR1 and CDR2 sequences are MGHRA and YSYEKL. The CDR3 here is CASSQDLPGSGNTIYF.

V is TRBV6-2 or TRBV6-3 and J is TRBJ2-3; as DNA is missing, the TRBD1 call by TCRdb cannot be tested. Per germline, CDR1 MNHEY and CDR2 SVGEGT. The CDR3 sequence is 15 residues long. CDR3 protein: CASVSGGSTTDTQYF.

The chain employs TRBV20-1 and TRBJ1-3; TCRdb designates TRBD1, a call that cannot be tested without DNA. The germline V gene has CDR1 DFQATT and CDR2 SNEGSKA (reference sequence). There are 14 residues in the CDR3. CDR3 residues: CSAGDAGAGNTIYF.